Each of the 10 T cell receptor beta chains below was sequenced from the same sample in a study of blood T cell repertoires in COVID-19. TCRdb's copy holds only in-frame clones and misses some; the assay was immunoSEQ multiplex PCR. The sample has a few hundred thousand clones, roughly nine tenths seen once. Input material: PBMCs or T cells enriched from blood (not recorded which). The receptor source for this set is a woman under 40 who had recovered from COVID-19.

Note on this clone: Other DNA sequences of this sample code for an identical CDR3. The rearrangement links TRBV27 to TRBJ1-5; 10 nucleotides align to TRBD1. The CDR3 covers 16 residues. Germline V lookup: CDR1 MNHEY, CDR2 SMNVEV (reference sequence). J lost 1 base, V lost 5 bases, and 5 bases had no gene match. The CDR3 is CASSPRDRGSNQPQHF. In DNA, the CDR3 is TGTGCCAGCAGTCCCCGGGACAGGGGCAGCAATCAGCCCCAGCATTTT.

This clone was detected once. The rearrangement uses TRBV5-4 and TRBJ1-1; tentatively, D is TRBD1 (6 bases). V dropped 4 bases and J dropped 0 bases, with 13 bases sitting between them. The CDR3 is 15 residues long. Looked up from germline, CDR1 is SGHNT and CDR2 is YYREEE (reference sequence). CDR3 nucleotide sequence: TGTGCCAGCAGCCCCCGACAGGAATTGAACACTGAAGCTTTCTTT. It specifies CASSPRQELNTEAFF.

This clone appeared a few times. J is TRBJ2-1 and V is TRBV18, with TRBD2 identical over 7 bases. This CDR3 contains 15 residues. V lost 2 bases and J lost 3; bases outside the gene matches: 4. The V gene's germline CDR1 is KGHSH and CDR2 LQKENI. CDR3 region: CASSPGGGFYNEQFF. CDR3 coding DNA: TGTGCCAGCTCACCAGGGGGAGGGTTCTACAATGAGCAGTTCTTC.

The chain uses TRBV6-6 and TRBJ2-7, with 9 bases that match TRBD1. CDR1 is MNHNY, CDR2 SVGAGI, per germline (reference sequence). This CDR3 has 13 residues. V shed 6 bases and J 1 base; nucleotides not matched to a gene: 1. The CDR3 here is CASSGTGSYEQYF. As DNA, the CDR3 is TGTGCCAGCAGCGGGACAGGGTCCTACGAGCAGTACTTC.

This rearrangement joins TRBV6-6 to TRBJ2-7, with TRBD1 matching over 9 bases. The CDR3 loop spans 14 amino acids. V gave up 5 bases and J gave up 5 bases; unmatched junction bases: 7. The germline V gene encodes CDR1 MNHNY and CDR2 SVGAGI (reference sequence). Written as DNA, the CDR3 is TGTGCCAGCAGTAGAAAGGGACAGGGAGACGAGCAGTACTTC. This sequence encodes CASSRKGQGDEQYF.

The chain couples TRBV4-1 to TRBJ1-2; D gene ambiguous. The V end lost 1 base, the J end lost 8 bases, and 20 bases lay between the germline ends. The germline V gene encodes CDR1 MGHRA and CDR2 YSYEKL. The CDR3 runs 16 residues. This CDR3 is CASSQVLVLEGKGYTF. For the CDR3, the DNA is TGCGCCAGCAGCCAAGTACTGGTGTTGGAGGGAAAAGGCTACACCTTC.

This clone was seen more than once but under ten times. The chain is built from TRBV3-1 (or the pseudogene TRBV3-2) and TRBJ1-6; D is perhaps TRBD1 (5 bases). V lost 3 bases to trimming and J lost 0 bases, with 21 bases between them. Germline loops: CDR1 LGHDT, CDR2 YNNKEL (reference sequence). This CDR3 region has 20 residues. Written as DNA, the CDR3 is TGTGCCAGCAGCCAGAACCGGGGGGGAACAAGCAGCTCCTATAATTCACCCCTCCACTTT. Amino acid sequence: CASSQNRGGTSSSYNSPLHF.

This clone was detected only a few times. This chain joins TRBV2 and TRBJ1-5, with no clear D. The CDR3 spans 13 residues. CDR1 and CDR2 (germline): SNHLY, FYNNEI. V was pared by 4 bases and J by 6 bases, with 10 bases between. The DNA for the CDR3 is TGTGCCAGCAGTGTGAACTCCGGTCAGCCCCAGCATTTT. Translation: CASSVNSGQPQHF.

The CDR3 coding sequence is TGTGCCTGGAGTGTAAAGAGGGTTAGGCAGCTCAATCAGCCCCAGCATTTT. Residues: CAWSVKRVRQLNQPQHF. The V and J genes are TRBV30 and TRBJ1-5, with unresolved D. Trimming removed 0 bases at V and 3 bases at J, with 18 bases between. Germline loops: CDR1 GTSNPN, CDR2 SVGIG (reference sequence). The CDR3 consists of 17 residues.

This chain uses TRBV6-5 with TRBJ2-7, with a possible D match to TRBD1 (5 bases). V lost 1 base, J lost 3 bases, and 10 bases lay in between. The V gene's germline CDR1 is MNHEY and CDR2 SVGAGI. This CDR3 has 14 amino acids. CDR3 residues: CASSYFGQGYEQYF. The CDR3 nucleotides are TGTGCCAGCAGTTACTTCGGGCAGGGCTACGAGCAGTACTTC.